Following are 11 T cell receptor beta chains from one sample sequenced in a study of shared clonotypes between healthy human individuals. Measured with immunoSEQ multiplex PCR; TCRdb has only the in-frame clones, and not every one. Seen here are 2 million or so clones, roughly 94% observed once, and the top ten hold 0.1% to 0.15%. The sequenced sample was naive CD4+ T cells sorted from blood. Subset defined: CD45RA+ positively selected. The receptors here all came from a man between 18 and 35 years old in good health.

V gene TRBV7-9 combines with J gene TRBJ2-3; D unresolved. Germline CDR1 and CDR2: SEHNR and FQNEAQ (reference sequence). V gave up 1 base and J gave up 2 bases, with 10 bases separating them. There are 15 residues in the CDR3. CDR3 in DNA: TGTGCCAGCAGCTTAGAGTTCATTAACACAGATACGCAGTATTTT. Translating gives CASSLEFINTDTQYF.

The rearrangement joins TRBV10-2 to TRBJ2-4; 9 bases map to TRBD1. The CDR3 is 14 residues long. V was pared by 6 bases and J by 7 bases, with 7 bases of the junction left unmatched. Germline V lookup: CDR1 WSHSY, CDR2 SAAADI. In nucleotides, the CDR3 is TGCGCCAGCAGGGCCCGGGACAGGGACAACATTCAGTACTTC. Translating gives CASRARDRDNIQYF.

The V gene is TRBV7-2, the J gene TRBJ1-1; no firm D call. V was cut by 2 bases and J by 0 bases, with 10 bases left in between. Looked up from germline, CDR1 is SGHTA and CDR2 is FQGNSA. CDR3 length: 15 residues. The CDR3 DNA reads TGTGCCAGCAGCTTATCTGGGCAGTTGAACACTGAAGCTTTCTTT. As protein: CASSLSGQLNTEAFF.

The V call is TRBV7-3, the J call TRBJ2-3, with TRBD2 matching over 13 bases. CDR1 is SGHTA, CDR2 FQGTGA, per germline. The V gene end was trimmed by 2 bases and the J gene end by 6 bases; junction bases not matched to a gene: 5. The CDR3 contains 16 residues. CDR3 sequence reads: CASSLSGTSGVDTQYF. The CDR3 nucleotides are TGTGCCAGCAGCTTATCCGGGACTAGCGGGGTGGATACGCAGTATTTT.

This clone was detected only once. The rearrangement joins TRBV4-1 to TRBJ2-7, with 11 bases that match TRBD2. V dropped 1 base and J dropped 1; count of bases not matched to a gene: 3. The CDR3 contains 16 residues. Germline CDR1 MGHRA, CDR2 YSYEKL. DNA of the CDR3: TGCGCCAGCAGCCAAGTTAGCGGGAGGGGATCCTACGAGCAGTACTTC. This gives the protein CASSQVSGRGSYEQYF.

The chain carries TRBV9 and TRBJ1-1; D ambiguous. This CDR3 is 14 amino acids long. Trimming removed 1 base at V and 2 bases at J, with 9 bases between. The germline V gene has CDR1 SGDLS and CDR2 YYNGEE. CDR3: CASSVMSVNTEAFF. CDR3 nucleotides: TGTGCCAGCAGCGTAATGAGCGTAAACACTGAAGCTTTCTTT.

The V gene is TRBV2, the J gene TRBJ2-7; 9 positions match TRBD1. Trimming removed 7 bases from V and 1 base from J; junction bases left unmatched: 5. The germline V gene encodes CDR1 SNHLY and CDR2 FYNNEI. CDR3 length equals 14 residues. CDR3 protein: CASTPDRGSYEQYF. The CDR3 nucleotides read TGTGCCAGCACCCCGGACAGGGGATCCTACGAGCAGTACTTC.

The V gene is TRBV7-9, the J gene TRBJ1-4, with a possible D match to TRBD1 (5 bases). The CDR3 is 16 residues long. Germline lookup yields CDR1 SEHNR and CDR2 FQNEAQ (reference sequence). Trimming took off 1 base at V and 2 bases at J, with 11 bases between the two ends. CDR3 nucleotides: TGTGCCAGCAGCTTAGATGCGGGGACCACTAATGAAAAACTGTTTTTT. It codes for CASSLDAGTTNEKLFF.

This chain links TRBV20-1 with TRBJ2-1; no clear D gene. In germline, CDR1 is DFQATT, CDR2 SNEGSKA (reference sequence). Trimming stripped 6 bases from V and 7 bases from J, with 10 bases between. CDR3 length: 11 amino acids. The CDR3 DNA sequence: TGCAGTGCCCAGGACCCTAATGAGCAGTTCTTC. Residues: CSAQDPNEQFF.

The chain combines TRBV2 with TRBJ1-5, with 7 bases fitting TRBD1. The CDR3 runs to 13 residues. The V segment lost 8 bases and the J segment 2 bases; nucleotides outside the gene matches: 3. The germline gives CDR1 SNHLY, CDR2 FYNNEI. CDR3 in amino acids: CASDDRGNQPQHF. The DNA of the CDR3 is TGTGCCAGCGATGACAGGGGCAATCAGCCCCAGCATTTT.

Regarding this clone: Other DNA sequences in this specimen translate into the identical CDR3. The chain has TRBV7-9 and TRBJ2-3; D is perhaps TRBD1 (6 bases). The germline CDR1 and CDR2 sequences are SEHNR and FQNEAQ (reference sequence). The length of the CDR3 is 14 residues. The ends were cut back, 0 bases at V and 6 bases at J, with 10 bases in the middle. The CDR3, as DNA: TGTGCCAGCAGCTTAGCGGGGGCCGGGGATACGCAGTATTTT. This sequence encodes CASSLAGAGDTQYF.